What follows are 19 T cell receptor beta chains derived from one specimen sequenced in a study of cytomegalovirus exposure and HLA in healthy donors. The primer mix had 60 Vbeta and 13 Jbeta primers. Produced via immunoSEQ multiplex PCR; TCRdb's table is partial and in-frame only. This table holds more than 90,000 clones, 78% found once. Sequences were obtained from PBMCs. These receptors all stem from an older woman in good health and CMV-seronegative.

Points on this clone: The sample contains more than one DNA sequence encoding this CDR3. V gene TRBV5-6 combines with J gene TRBJ1-2; D not resolved. Germline CDR1 SGHDT, CDR2 YYEEEE. The V end was cut by 0 bases, the J end by 5 bases, with 5 bases between. The CDR3 totals 12 residues. CDR3 region: CASSLDTYGYTF. CDR3 sequence (DNA): TGTGCCAGCAGCTTGGACACATATGGCTACACCTTC.

V usage is TRBV27 and J usage is TRBJ2-7; 11 bases align to TRBD1. The trim removed 5 bases at V and 7 bases at J, leaving 7 bases unmatched. The CDR3 covers 14 residues. Looked up from germline, CDR1 is MNHEY and CDR2 is SMNVEV (reference sequence). As DNA, the CDR3 is TGTGCCAGCAGTCCGGGACAGGGGGTCCTGGAGCAGTACTTC. This gives the protein CASSPGQGVLEQYF.

The chain employs TRBV4-3 and TRBJ2-4; 9 bases align to TRBD1. The germline V gene encodes CDR1 LGHNA and CDR2 YSLEER. After removal of 0 bases from V and 4 bases from J, the junction contained 7 bases not matched to a gene. CDR3 length: 17 residues. The CDR3 DNA reads TGCGCCAGCAGCCAAGATGGGACAGGGATTTCGAAAAACATTCAGTACTTC. Translated: CASSQDGTGISKNIQYF.

The genes are TRBV6-5 and TRBJ1-1, with unresolved D. The CDR3 covers 13 residues. Trimming took 7 bases from V and 1 from J, leaving 10 bases between them. In germline, CDR1 is MNHEY, CDR2 SVGAGI. The CDR3 region is CASNLGANTEAFF. In DNA, the CDR3 is TGTGCCAGCAATCTGGGAGCGAACACTGAAGCTTTCTTT.

This chain joins TRBV6-5 and TRBJ2-1; D perhaps matches TRBD1 (8 bases). Germline CDR1 MNHEY, CDR2 SVGAGI. The CDR3 sequence is 13 residues long. V lost 9 bases, J lost 4 bases, and 13 bases lay in between. Here the CDR3 reads CASGQGGYNEQFF. The CDR3, as DNA: TGTGCCAGTGGACAGGGAGGGTACAATGAGCAGTTCTTC.

The chain carries TRBV30 and TRBJ2-5, with 12 positions matching TRBD1. CDR3 length: 13 amino acids. With V trimmed by 5 bases and J by 11 bases, 9 bases remained unmatched. CDR1 and CDR2 (germline): GTSNPN, SVGIG (reference sequence). CDR3 protein: CAWEGQGAGEQYF. The CDR3 region has the DNA TGTGCCTGGGAGGGACAGGGGGCTGGAGAGCAGTACTTC.

The rearrangement uses TRBV9 and TRBJ1-4; a weak D match, TRBD1 (6 bases). The ends were cut back, 3 bases at V and 5 bases at J, with 11 bases in the middle. The CDR3 runs 14 residues. The V gene's germline CDR1 is SGDLS and CDR2 YYNGEE. The CDR3, as DNA: TGTGCCAGCAGCGCGACAGGATCGAATGAAAAACTGTTTTTT. The encoded protein is CASSATGSNEKLFF.

This chain connects TRBV6-1 to TRBJ2-2, with D hard to call. CDR3 length equals 14 residues. V dropped 2 bases and J dropped 4 bases, with 8 bases sitting between them. The V gene's germline CDR1 is MNHNS and CDR2 SASEGT. The CDR3 bases are TGTGCCAGCAGTGAAACAAGAGGCACCGGGGAGCTGTTTTTT. Protein product: CASSETRGTGELFF.

The chain has TRBV5-4 and TRBJ1-6; D not resolved. Germline loops: CDR1 SGHNT, CDR2 YYREEE (reference sequence). The CDR3 extends over 15 amino acids. V was shortened by 1 base and J by 8 bases, with 13 bases between the two germline ends. The CDR3 DNA follows: TGTGCCAGCAGCTTGTCCCGGGTTGGAGATTCACCCCTCCACTTT. It is translated as CASSLSRVGDSPLHF.

The V gene is TRBV9, the J gene TRBJ1-6; no clear D gene. From germline, CDR1 is SGDLS and CDR2 YYNGEE. The CDR3 extends over 17 amino acids. Between the trimmed V and J ends, which lost 0 bases and 1 base, there was a span of 11 bases. As DNA, the CDR3 is TGTGCCAGCAGCGTAGCTCGGGTCAGTTCCTATAATTCACCCCTCCACTTT. Encoded protein: CASSVARVSSYNSPLHF. Combining the CDR3 with reference TRBV9 and TRBJ1-6 gives the whole variable domain DSGVTQTPKHLITATGQRVTLRCSPRSGDLSVYWYQQSLDQGLQFLIQYYNGEERAKGNILERFSAQQFPDLHSELNLSSLELGDSALYFCASSVARVSSYNSPLHFGNGTRLTVT.

This chain joins TRBV6-5 and TRBJ1-1; TRBD1 might be the D (6 bases). In germline, CDR1 is MNHEY, CDR2 SVGAGI. The CDR3 covers 15 residues. Trimming took off 7 bases at V and 1 base at J, with 16 bases between the two ends. CDR3 sequence: CASTVGAGANTEAFF. CDR3 in DNA: TGTGCCAGCACCGTCGGTGCAGGGGCGAACACTGAAGCTTTCTTT.

The V and J genes are TRBV7-9 and TRBJ1-5; tentatively, D is TRBD1 (5 bases). Between the trimmed V and J ends, which lost 1 base and 9 bases, there was a span of 13 bases. Germline-derived CDR1 and CDR2 are SEHNR and FQNEAQ (reference sequence). This CDR3 spans 14 amino acids. CDR3 in amino acids: CASSLGAVRGPQHF. CDR3 nucleotides: TGTGCCAGCAGCTTAGGGGCCGTAAGGGGGCCCCAGCATTTT. Full variable domain (remainder filled in from reference TRBV7-9 and TRBJ1-5): DTGVSQNPRHKITKRGQNVTFRCDPISEHNRLYWYRQTLGQGPEFLTYFQNEAQLEKSRLLSDRFSAERPKGSFSTLEIQRTEQGDSAMYLCASSLGAVRGPQHFGDGTRLSIL.

The chain is built from TRBV27 and TRBJ2-7, with a tentative D call TRBD2 (5 bases). Germline loops: CDR1 MNHEY, CDR2 SMNVEV (reference sequence). The length of the CDR3 is 13 residues. The V end was cut by 5 bases, the J end by 3 bases, with 11 bases between. This CDR3 is CASSRTEGYEQYF. DNA for the CDR3: TGTGCCAGCAGTAGAACCGAGGGCTACGAGCAGTACTTC.

The chain couples TRBV4-1 to TRBJ1-2, with TRBD1 matching over 8 bases. CDR3 length: 14 residues. V gave up 4 bases and J gave up 1 base; unmatched junction bases: 2. Germline assignment: CDR1 MGHRA and CDR2 YSYEKL. CDR3 sequence reads: CASSPTGGNYGYTF. The CDR3 DNA is TGCGCCAGCAGCCCCACAGGGGGTAACTATGGCTACACCTTC.

This clone was seen only once. The J gene is TRBJ1-1, the V gene TRBV13, with D maybe TRBD1 (6 bases). Germline CDR1 is PRHDT and CDR2 is FYEKMQ (reference sequence). This CDR3 spans 14 amino acids. Trimming shortened V by 2 bases and J by 6 bases, and 13 bases separated the two germline ends. This CDR3 is CASSLRQGKAEAFF. CDR3 sequence (DNA): TGTGCCAGCAGCTTAAGGCAGGGGAAAGCTGAAGCTTTCTTT.

This rearrangement joins TRBV19 to TRBJ2-7; D perhaps matches TRBD1 (6 bases). The V end was cut by 3 bases, the J end by 2 bases, with 14 bases between. The CDR3 has 15 residues. Germline assignment: CDR1 LNHDA and CDR2 SQIVND (reference sequence). The CDR3 coding sequence is TGTGCCAGTAGTATTGGCAGGGGATTCCCCTACGAGCAGTACTTC. It is translated as CASSIGRGFPYEQYF.

The chain couples TRBV6-4 to TRBJ2-2, with 9 bases matching TRBD2. The CDR3 consists of 15 residues. The ends lost 6 bases at V and 4 bases at J; junction bases unmatched: 6. Germline CDR1 MRHNA, CDR2 SNTAGT. The CDR3, as DNA: TGTGCCAGCAGCCCGGGACTAGCCTTCACCGGGGAGCTGTTTTTT. This translates into CASSPGLAFTGELFF.

The chain links TRBV7-2 to TRBJ2-5, with a weak D call TRBD1 (7 bases). The V and J ends lost 1 base and 3 bases respectively, with 9 bases between them. CDR3 length: 14 amino acids. In germline, CDR1 is SGHTA, CDR2 FQGNSA. Written as DNA, the CDR3 is TGTGCCAGCAGCTTAGGCAGGGGGGAAGAGACCCAGTACTTC. Its protein is CASSLGRGEETQYF. The entire variable domain, with the rest obtained from reference TRBV7-2 and TRBJ2-5, is as follows: GAGVSQSPSNKVTEKGKDVELRCDPISGHTALYWYRQSLGQGLEFLIYFQGNSAPDKSGLPSDRFSAERTGGSVSTLTIQRTQQEDSAVYLCASSLGRGEETQYFGPGTRLLVL.

The V and J genes are TRBV14 and TRBJ1-2, with 9 bases that match TRBD1. CDR1 is SGHDN and CDR2 is FVKESK in the germline V gene. The CDR3 is 15 residues long. J lost 4 bases, V lost 1 base, and 4 bases had no gene match. In DNA, the CDR3 is TGTGCCAGCAGCCAAGGGACAGGGGACGGCTATGGCTACACCTTC. Translating it yields CASSQGTGDGYGYTF.